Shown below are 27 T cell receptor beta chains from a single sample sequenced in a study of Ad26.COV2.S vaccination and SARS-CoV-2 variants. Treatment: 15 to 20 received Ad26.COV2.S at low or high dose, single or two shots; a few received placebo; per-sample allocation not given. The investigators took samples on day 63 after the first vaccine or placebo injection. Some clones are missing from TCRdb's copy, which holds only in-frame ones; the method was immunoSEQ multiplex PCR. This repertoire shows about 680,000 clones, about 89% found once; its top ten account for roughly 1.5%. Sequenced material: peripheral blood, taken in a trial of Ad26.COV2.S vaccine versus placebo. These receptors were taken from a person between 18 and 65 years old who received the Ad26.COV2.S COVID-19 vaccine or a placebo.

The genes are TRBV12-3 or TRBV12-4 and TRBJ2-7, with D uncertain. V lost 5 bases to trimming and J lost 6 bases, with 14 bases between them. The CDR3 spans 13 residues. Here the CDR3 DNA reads TGTGCCAGCAGTCATCGACGCCGGGTCGAGCAGTACTTC. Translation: CASSHRRRVEQYF.

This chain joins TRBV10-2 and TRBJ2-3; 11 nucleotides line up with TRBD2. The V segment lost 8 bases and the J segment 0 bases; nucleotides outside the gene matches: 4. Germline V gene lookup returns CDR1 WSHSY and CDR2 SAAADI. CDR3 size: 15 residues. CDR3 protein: CASGTSGPSTDTQYF. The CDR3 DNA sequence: TGCGCCAGCGGGACTAGCGGACCGAGCACAGATACGCAGTATTTT.

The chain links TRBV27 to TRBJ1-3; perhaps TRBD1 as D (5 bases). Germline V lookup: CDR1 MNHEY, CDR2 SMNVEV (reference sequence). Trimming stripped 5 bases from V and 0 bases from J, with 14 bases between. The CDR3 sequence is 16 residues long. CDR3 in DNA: TGTGCCAGCAGTCCCGGGGGGGGGTTCTCTGGAAACACCATATATTTT. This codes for CASSPGGGFSGNTIYF.

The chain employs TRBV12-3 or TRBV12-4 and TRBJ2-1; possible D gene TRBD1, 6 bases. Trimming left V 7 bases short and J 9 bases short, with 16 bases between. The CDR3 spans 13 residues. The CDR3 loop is CASTTGTRAEQFF. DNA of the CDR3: TGTGCCAGCACCACAGGGACCCGCGCTGAGCAGTTCTTC.

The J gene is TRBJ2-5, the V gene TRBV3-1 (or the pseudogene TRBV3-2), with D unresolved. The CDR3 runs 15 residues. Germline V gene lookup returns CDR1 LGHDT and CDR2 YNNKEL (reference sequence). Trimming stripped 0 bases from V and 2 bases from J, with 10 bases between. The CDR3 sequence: CASSQDTATQETQYF. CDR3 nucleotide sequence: TGTGCCAGCAGCCAAGATACCGCAACGCAAGAGACCCAGTACTTC.

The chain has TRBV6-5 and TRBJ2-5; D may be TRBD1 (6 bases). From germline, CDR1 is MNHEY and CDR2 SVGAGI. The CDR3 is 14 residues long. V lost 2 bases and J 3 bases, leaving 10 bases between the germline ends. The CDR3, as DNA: TGTGCCAGCAGTTACGCCGGGACAAAAGAGACCCAGTACTTC. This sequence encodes CASSYAGTKETQYF.

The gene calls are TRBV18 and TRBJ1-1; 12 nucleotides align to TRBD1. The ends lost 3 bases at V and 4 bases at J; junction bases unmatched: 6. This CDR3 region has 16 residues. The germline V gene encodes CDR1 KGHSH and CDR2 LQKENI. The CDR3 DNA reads TGTGCCAGCTCACCCTACGGGACAGGGGGCATCACTGAAGCTTTCTTT. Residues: CASSPYGTGGITEAFF.

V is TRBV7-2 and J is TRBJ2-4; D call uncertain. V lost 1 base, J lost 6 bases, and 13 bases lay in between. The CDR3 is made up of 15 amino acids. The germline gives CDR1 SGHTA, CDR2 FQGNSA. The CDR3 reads CASSLGPTWGNIQYF. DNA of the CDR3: TGTGCCAGCAGCTTAGGTCCCACTTGGGGAAACATTCAGTACTTC.

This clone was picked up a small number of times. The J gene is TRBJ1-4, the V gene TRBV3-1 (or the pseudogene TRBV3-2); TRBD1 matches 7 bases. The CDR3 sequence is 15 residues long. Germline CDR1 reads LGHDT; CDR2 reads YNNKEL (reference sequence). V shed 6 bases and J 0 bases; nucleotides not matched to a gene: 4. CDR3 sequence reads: CASRKGGATNEKLFF. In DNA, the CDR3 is TGTGCCAGCAGAAAAGGGGGCGCAACTAATGAAAAACTGTTTTTT.

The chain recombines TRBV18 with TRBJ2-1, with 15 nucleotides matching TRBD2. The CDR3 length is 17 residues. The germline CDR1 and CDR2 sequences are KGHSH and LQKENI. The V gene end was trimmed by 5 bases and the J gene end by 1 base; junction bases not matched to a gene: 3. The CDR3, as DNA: TGTGCCAGCTCATGGACTAGCGGGGGGGGTTCCTACAATGAGCAGTTCTTC. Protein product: CASSWTSGGGSYNEQFF.

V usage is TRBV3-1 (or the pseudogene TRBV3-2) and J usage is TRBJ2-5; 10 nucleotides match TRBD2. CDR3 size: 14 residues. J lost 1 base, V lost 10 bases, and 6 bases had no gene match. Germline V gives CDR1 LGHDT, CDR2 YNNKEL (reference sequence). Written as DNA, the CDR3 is TGTGCCATCGCGCAGCGGGGGGGCCAAGAGACCCAGTACTTC. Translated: CAIAQRGGQETQYF.

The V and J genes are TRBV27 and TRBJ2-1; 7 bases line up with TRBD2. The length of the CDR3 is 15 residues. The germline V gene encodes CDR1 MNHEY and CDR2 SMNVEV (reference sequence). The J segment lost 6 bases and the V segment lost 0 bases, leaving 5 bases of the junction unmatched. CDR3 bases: TGTGCCAGCAGTTTATCTGGGACTACAACCAATGAGCAGTTCTTC. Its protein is CASSLSGTTTNEQFF.

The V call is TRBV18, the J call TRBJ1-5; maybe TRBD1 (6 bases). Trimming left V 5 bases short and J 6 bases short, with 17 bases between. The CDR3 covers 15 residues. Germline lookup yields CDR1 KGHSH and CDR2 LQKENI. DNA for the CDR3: TGTGCCAGCTCAGGCTGGGGGGGCGCGGCTCAGCCCCAGCATTTT. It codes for CASSGWGGAAQPQHF.

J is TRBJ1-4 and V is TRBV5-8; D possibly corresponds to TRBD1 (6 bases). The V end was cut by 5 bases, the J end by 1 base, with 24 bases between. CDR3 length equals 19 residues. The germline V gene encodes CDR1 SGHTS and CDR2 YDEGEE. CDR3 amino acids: CASSPQGGTWLGTNEKLFF. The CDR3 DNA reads TGTGCCAGCAGTCCCCAAGGGGGGACCTGGTTGGGAACTAATGAAAAACTGTTTTTT.

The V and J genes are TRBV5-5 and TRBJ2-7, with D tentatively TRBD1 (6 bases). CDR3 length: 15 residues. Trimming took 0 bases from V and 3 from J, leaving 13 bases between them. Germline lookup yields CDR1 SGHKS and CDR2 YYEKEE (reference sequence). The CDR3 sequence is CASSLVPDRSYEQYF. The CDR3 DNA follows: TGTGCCAGCAGCTTGGTACCCGACAGGAGCTACGAGCAGTACTTC.

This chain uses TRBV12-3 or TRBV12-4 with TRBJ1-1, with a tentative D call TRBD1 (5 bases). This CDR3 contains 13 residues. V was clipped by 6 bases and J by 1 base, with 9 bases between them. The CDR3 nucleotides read TGTGCCAGCAGGCGGGGCACGAACACTGAAGCTTTCTTT. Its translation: CASRRGTNTEAFF.

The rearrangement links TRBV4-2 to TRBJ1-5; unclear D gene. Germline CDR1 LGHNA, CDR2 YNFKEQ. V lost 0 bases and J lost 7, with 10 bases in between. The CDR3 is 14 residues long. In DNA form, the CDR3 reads TGTGCCAGCAGCCAAGATATGGGCGGCCAGCCCCAGCATTTT. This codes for CASSQDMGGQPQHF.

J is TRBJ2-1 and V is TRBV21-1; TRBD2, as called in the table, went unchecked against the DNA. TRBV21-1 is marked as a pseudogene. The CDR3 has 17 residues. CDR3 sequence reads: CASSLVEAAASYNEQFF. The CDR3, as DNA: TGTGCCAGCAGCTTAGTAGAGGCGGCAGCCTCCTACAATGAGCAGTTCTTC.

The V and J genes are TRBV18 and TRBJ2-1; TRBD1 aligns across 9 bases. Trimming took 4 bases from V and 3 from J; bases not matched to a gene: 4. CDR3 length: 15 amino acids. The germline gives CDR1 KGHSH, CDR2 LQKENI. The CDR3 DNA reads TGTGCCAGCTCACAACCGGGACAGGGCTACAATGAGCAGTTCTTC. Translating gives CASSQPGQGYNEQFF.

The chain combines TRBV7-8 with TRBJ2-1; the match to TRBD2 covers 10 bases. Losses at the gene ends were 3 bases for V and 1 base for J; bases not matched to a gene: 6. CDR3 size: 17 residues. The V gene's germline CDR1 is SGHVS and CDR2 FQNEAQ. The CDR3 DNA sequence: TGTGCCAGCAGCTTCGTCCTAGCGGGAGCATCCTACAATGAGCAGTTCTTC. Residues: CASSFVLAGASYNEQFF.

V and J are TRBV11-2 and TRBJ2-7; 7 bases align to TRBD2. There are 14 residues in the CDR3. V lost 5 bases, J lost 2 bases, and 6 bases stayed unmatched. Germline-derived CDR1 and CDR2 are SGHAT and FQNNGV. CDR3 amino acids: CASSPLGGTYEQYF. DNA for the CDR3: TGTGCCAGCAGCCCGTTGGGAGGGACCTACGAGCAGTACTTC.

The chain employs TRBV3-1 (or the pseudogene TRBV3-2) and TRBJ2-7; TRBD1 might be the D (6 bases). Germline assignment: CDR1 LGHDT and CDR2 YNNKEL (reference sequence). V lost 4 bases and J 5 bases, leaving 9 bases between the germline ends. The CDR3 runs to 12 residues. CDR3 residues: CASSRTGNEQYF. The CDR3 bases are TGTGCCAGCAGCCGAACAGGGAACGAGCAGTACTTC.

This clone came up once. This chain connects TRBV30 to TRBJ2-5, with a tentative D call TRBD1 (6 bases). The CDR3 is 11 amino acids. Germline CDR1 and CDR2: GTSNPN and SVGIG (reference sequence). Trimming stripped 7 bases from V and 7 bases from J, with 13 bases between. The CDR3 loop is CASRGSGTQYF. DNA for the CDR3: TGTGCCTCAAGGGGGTCCGGGACCCAGTACTTC.

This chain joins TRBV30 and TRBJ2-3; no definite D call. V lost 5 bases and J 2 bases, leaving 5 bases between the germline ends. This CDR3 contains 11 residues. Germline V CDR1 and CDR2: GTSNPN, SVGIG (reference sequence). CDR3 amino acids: CAWALTDTQYF. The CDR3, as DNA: TGTGCCTGGGCACTCACAGATACGCAGTATTTT.

The CDR3: CASSLSMDSSNQPQHF. The DNA for the CDR3 is TGTGCCAGCAGTTTATCGATGGACAGTAGCAATCAGCCCCAGCATTTT. J is TRBJ1-5 and V is TRBV27; weak D call: TRBD1 (6 bases). The germline V gene has CDR1 MNHEY and CDR2 SMNVEV (reference sequence). Trimming pared 0 bases from V and 0 bases from J, leaving 9 bases between. This CDR3 is 16 amino acids long.

In nucleotides, the CDR3 is TGTGCCAGCTCACTCGGAGACGGGAGTATGAGTGAGCAGTTCTTC. Protein sequence: CASSLGDGSMSEQFF. The gene calls are TRBV18 and TRBJ2-1; a possible D gene is TRBD2 (6 bases). The CDR3 runs 15 residues. V lost 4 bases, J lost 9 bases, and 19 bases lay in between. Germline-derived CDR1 and CDR2 are KGHSH and LQKENI.

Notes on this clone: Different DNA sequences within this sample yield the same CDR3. The CDR3 is CAWSGEGDQPQHF. For the CDR3, the DNA is TGTGCCTGGAGTGGGGAGGGCGATCAGCCCCAGCATTTT. The V and J genes are TRBV30 and TRBJ1-5; D gene unclear. This CDR3 region has 13 residues. In germline, CDR1 is GTSNPN, CDR2 SVGIG (reference sequence). Trimming shortened V by 1 base and J by 5 bases, and 9 bases separated the two germline ends.